This T cell receptor beta chain stems from a study of neurological immune-mediated disorders. V lost 5 bases, J lost 1 base, and 10 bases lay in between. CDR1 DFQATT and CDR2 SNEGSKA come from the germline V gene (reference sequence). The CDR3 loop spans 13 amino acids. This clonotype has a count of ten or more. TCRdb called the 5' RACE reads again in MiXCR, with one record for every CDR3 protein. The table has 30,000 to 45,000 distinct CDR3 sequences, approximately 10% seen once. V gene TRBV20-1 combines with J gene TRBJ2-3; no clear D gene. The sequenced sample was PBMCs. This clonotype originated in a woman in her twenties or thirties with HTLV-1-associated myelopathy (HAM/TSP). Here the CDR3 reads CSAPGPRTDTQYF. The CDR3 coding sequence is TGCAGTGCTCCCGGGCCGCGCACAGATACGCAGTATTTT.